A single sample is the source of the 14 T cell receptor beta chains below, sequenced in a study of cytomegalovirus exposure and HLA in healthy donors. The PCR contained 60 Vbeta and 13 Jbeta primers. The assay was immunoSEQ multiplex PCR, and TCRdb's table has in-frame clones only and misses some. The sample records just over 70,000 clones, over 70% being singletons. Sequenced sample: PBMCs. Receptor source: a human donor in good health.

The chain carries TRBV2 and TRBJ1-1; D gene uncertain. The V gene lost 3 bases and the J gene lost 0 bases, with 11 bases spanning the gap. The germline CDR1 and CDR2 sequences are SNHLY and FYNNEI. The length of the CDR3 is 15 residues. This CDR3 reads CASSEEGNLNTEAFF. CDR3 bases: TGTGCCAGCAGTGAGGAGGGCAATTTGAACACTGAAGCTTTCTTT.

J is TRBJ1-2 and V is TRBV27; tentatively, D is TRBD1 (5 bases). CDR1 is MNHEY, CDR2 SMNVEV, per germline (reference sequence). This CDR3 has 14 residues. The germline V and J ends were trimmed by 6 bases and 1 base, with 12 bases remaining between them. The DNA of the CDR3 is TGTGCCAGCAGGCGGGACGTCGGTAACTATGGCTACACCTTC. It is translated as CASRRDVGNYGYTF.

Written as DNA, the CDR3 is TGTGCCAGCAGTTCGGGATCGGGGAGCGGCTACACCTTC. Amino acid sequence: CASSSGSGSGYTF. V is TRBV27 and J is TRBJ1-2, with D unresolved. The CDR3 spans 13 residues. The germline CDR1 and CDR2 sequences are MNHEY and SMNVEV (reference sequence). The germline V and J ends were trimmed by 4 bases and 8 bases, with 14 bases remaining between them.

The rearrangement links TRBV7-9 to TRBJ1-5; the D gene is possibly TRBD1 (5 bases). The CDR3 is made up of 13 amino acids. V was trimmed by 3 bases and J by 5 bases, leaving 8 bases between them. Germline CDR1 reads SEHNR; CDR2 reads FQNEAQ (reference sequence). CDR3 nucleotide sequence: TGTGCCAGCAGCTTGGAAGGGGATCAGCCCCAGCATTTT. Translating it yields CASSLEGDQPQHF.

The CDR3 DNA reads TGCGCCAGCAGCTTGAGACGGGGATTCGAGCAGTACTTC. It specifies CASSLRRGFEQYF. The chain combines TRBV5-1 with TRBJ2-7; TRBD2 is a possible D gene (5 bases). This CDR3 region has 13 residues. Germline CDR1 is SGHRS and CDR2 is YFSETQ. V was shortened by 1 base and J by 6 bases, with 11 bases between the two germline ends. The whole variable domain, remainder taken from reference TRBV5-1 and TRBJ2-7, is KAGVTQTPRYLIKTRGQQVTLSCSPISGHRSVSWYQQTPGQGLQFLFEYFSETQRNKGNFPGRFSGRQFSNSRSEMNVSTLELGDSALYLCASSLRRGFEQYFGPGTRLTVT.

The genes are TRBV9 and TRBJ2-1; TRBD2 aligns across 8 bases. CDR1 and CDR2 (germline): SGDLS, YYNGEE. Trimming removed 3 bases from V and 7 bases from J; junction bases left unmatched: 6. The CDR3 is 14 amino acids. CDR3 nucleotides: TGTGCCAGCAGCGCCCTCGGGAGGGAAAATGAGCAGTTCTTC. It specifies CASSALGRENEQFF.

The rearrangement uses TRBV29-1 and TRBJ2-3; the D is unclear. V lost 1 base to trimming and J lost 1 base, with 6 bases between them. In germline, CDR1 is SQVTM, CDR2 ANQGSEA. The CDR3 sequence is 13 residues long. In nucleotides, the CDR3 is TGCAGCGTTGAAGGAAGCGGCACAGATACGCAGTATTTT. It codes for CSVEGSGTDTQYF.

The J gene is TRBJ1-2, the V gene TRBV6-6, with TRBD1 as a possible D gene (5 bases). This CDR3 is built from 12 residues. Trimming removed 0 bases from V and 8 bases from J, with 7 bases in between. CDR1 MNHNY and CDR2 SVGAGI come from the germline V gene (reference sequence). The CDR3 coding sequence is TGTGCCAGCAGTTACTCCGGGGGGGGCTACACCTTC. Translated: CASSYSGGGYTF.

The chain is built from TRBV27 and TRBJ1-1; D not certain. The CDR3 consists of 12 residues. The V gene lost 2 bases and the J gene lost 9 bases, with 10 bases spanning the gap. CDR1 and CDR2 from the germline V gene are MNHEY and SMNVEV (reference sequence). The chain's CDR3 is CASSLKSGKAFF. CDR3 nucleotides: TGTGCCAGCAGTTTAAAATCCGGGAAAGCTTTCTTT.

The CDR3 DNA sequence: TGCAGCGTTGCCAGGTCCCTATTAGGGACCCAGTACTTC. It translates to CSVARSLLGTQYF. V and J are TRBV29-1 and TRBJ2-5, with D unresolved. V was pared by 4 bases and J by 7 bases, with 16 bases between. The CDR3 is 13 amino acids. Germline-derived CDR1 and CDR2 are SQVTM and ANQGSEA.

The sample holds one count of this clone. The chain links TRBV27 to TRBJ2-1; 9 positions match TRBD2. Per the germline V gene, CDR1 is MNHEY and CDR2 is SMNVEV (reference sequence). V shed 3 bases, J shed 4 bases, and the junction held 10 bases outside the gene matches. The CDR3 is 17 residues long. The CDR3 DNA sequence: TGTGCCAGCAGTTTCCCCTCCGCGACTAGCGGTTACAATGAGCAGTTCTTC. Translated: CASSFPSATSGYNEQFF.

This clone was recorded a few times. The chain recombines TRBV5-6 with TRBJ2-7, with D possibly TRBD2 on 6 matching bases. This CDR3 has 13 residues. The germline V gene has CDR1 SGHDT and CDR2 YYEEEE. Trimming stripped 4 bases from V and 2 bases from J, with 10 bases between. For the CDR3, the DNA is TGTGCCAGCAGCCGGGGGAGTACCTACGAGCAGTACTTC. It yields the protein CASSRGSTYEQYF.

On this clone itself: Different DNA sequences within this sample yield the same CDR3. The rearrangement uses TRBV5-1 and TRBJ1-4, with unresolved D. CDR1 SGHRS and CDR2 YFSETQ come from the germline V gene. V was pared by 4 bases and J by 6 bases, with 10 bases between. The CDR3 covers 13 residues. CDR3 nucleotide sequence: TGCGCCAGCAGCCTTCGCCTAGATGAAAAACTGTTTTTT. Residues: CASSLRLDEKLFF. The variable domain in full, with the rest retrieved from reference TRBV5-1 and TRBJ1-4, is KAGVTQTPRYLIKTRGQQVTLSCSPISGHRSVSWYQQTPGQGLQFLFEYFSETQRNKGNFPGRFSGRQFSNSRSEMNVSTLELGDSALYLCASSLRLDEKLFFGSGTQLSVL.

This chain links TRBV5-6 with TRBJ2-2; tentatively, D is TRBD2 (6 bases). In germline, CDR1 is SGHDT, CDR2 YYEEEE. This CDR3 has 16 residues. Between the trimmed V and J ends, which lost 0 bases and 5 bases, there was a span of 14 bases. This CDR3 is CASSLEILGGTGELFF. In DNA form, the CDR3 reads TGTGCCAGCAGCTTGGAGATACTTGGAGGGACCGGGGAGCTGTTTTTT.